This TCR beta chain came from a study of blood T cells in healthy people across ages (dated by TCRdb to between 2014 and 2016). Broadly, across the study: In model experiments, roughly one uniquely barcoded TCR beta cDNA molecule per two T cells was captured by template switching. To avoid experimental bias, donors of different ages were spread randomly across the sequencing lanes. Using the same blood draw, the study looked at two additional independent replicas of 1 million unique cDNA reads for two donors, one aged 18 to 30 and the other aged 80 or older. The donors were divided into four age groups: young (average around 16 years), middle-aged (almost 40), aged (roughly 66) and long-lived (roughly 86). The study measured age-related changes in TCR beta repertoire diversity using deep sequencing normalized with unique cDNA molecular identifiers. Overall study outcomes, separate from this receptor: The long-lived group showed more naive CD4+ T cells, fewer expanded clones and increased TCR diversity than the aged group, suggesting age selection. Observed TCR beta diversity per million T cells fell roughly linearly with age, and a significant reduction was already apparent by age roughly 41. Bulk unsorted PBMC profiling prevented conclusive comparison of naive and antigen-experienced compartments. Because the CMV infection status of the donors was unknown, age-related changes in expanded clonotypes may potentially have been confounded. Total diversity estimates from one million sequenced T cells were considered lower bounds and underestimates. Observed TCR beta diversity correlated strongly with the percentage of naive T cells measured by flow cytometry.

Receptor amplification or capture employed 5' RACE. For sequencing, an Illumina HiSeq 2500 was employed. A second PCR of roughly 7 to 12 cycles was run with a J-beta primer mix and a sample-barcoded 5' primer. A template-switch 5' adaptor carrying 12 random nucleotides introduced a unique molecular identifier onto each TCR beta cDNA molecule. At least 3 million CDR3-containing paired-end reads were obtained from each sample. All of the RNA was converted into first-strand cDNA using the Mint cDNA synthesis kit, with a TRBC-specific oligonucleotide serving as the primer. Following uracil-DNA glycosylase treatment, all cDNA underwent a first 18-cycle PCR with the universal primers M1SS and BC2_uni_R. The paper's processing steps were these. Each sample was normalized by randomly selecting 1 million high-quality reads, each carrying a distinct molecular identifier. Reads sharing molecular identifiers were discarded rather than binned into consensus sequences. MiTCR, set to a Q25 quality threshold and the strictest error-elimination algorithm, was used for CDR3 identification, clonotype clustering and error correction. A nonparametric unseen species model with Euler transformation was used to estimate a lower bound on total TCR beta diversity. TCRdb passed the public sequencing reads through fastp at Q25 and MiXCR, retaining productive beta sequences. CDR3 protein sequences are deduplicated, and each keeps its most common genes and DNA. TCRdb, not the original authors, processed these V and J calls. In this sample the table shows around 1.5 million distinct CDR3 sequences, about 31% of which occur a single time. The top ten hold approximately 10% of the sample.

CDR1 and CDR2, looked up from the germline V gene, are SNHLY and FYNNEI. CDR3 length: 16 amino acids, cysteine to phenylalanine. The DNA shown is the 48-base CDR3, in frame from base 1. The germline V end is reduced by 2 bases and the J end by 7 bases; junction bases left unmatched: 10. Systemically healthy Caucasian individuals from Russia, some 36 in total and aged about 6 to 95 years, were included as donors. Each donor gave around 9.5 milliliters of peripheral blood, collected into EDTA-treated Vacutainer tubes. Ficoll-Paque density-gradient centrifugation was used to isolate PBMCs, with at least 6 million per sample. Trizol reagent was used to extract total RNA from PBMCs, with at least 5.5 micrograms per sample. Naive CD45RAhigh/CD27high T cell percentages were measured by flow cytometry on a PBMC aliquot from every donor. Turning to this clonotype: Its recognized antigen is unknown. The record has no base qualities; no much larger clone is one base away.

This receptor chain uses TRBV2 and TRBJ2-1, with 8 middle bases fitting TRBD2. Sample: blood. The sequence derives from a woman in her thirties in good health. The bases read TGTGCCAGCAGTGAAAGGTCAAGCGGGAGACTGAATGAGCAGTTCTTC. It translates as CASSERSSGRLNEQFF. Beyond the CDR3, the reference TRBV2 and TRBJ2-1 genes provide the residues; the full variable domain reads: EPEVTQTPSHQVTQMGQEVILRCVPISNHLYFYWYRQILGQKVEFLVSFYNNEISEKSEIFDDQFSVERPDGSNFTLKIRSTKLEDSAMYFCASSERSSGRLNEQFFGPGTRLTVL.